These 10 T cell receptor beta chains were all obtained from the same sample, sequenced in a study of blood T cell repertoires in COVID-19. Measured with immunoSEQ multiplex PCR; TCRdb has only the in-frame clones, and not every one. The table has over 150,000 clones, about 80% seen once. Material: peripheral blood. All receptors derive from a human donor with acute or convalescent COVID-19. The donor label of this sample is uncertain.

The rearrangement uses TRBV7-9 and TRBJ2-7; possibly TRBD2 for D (6 bases). This CDR3 has 15 residues. Germline CDR1 is SEHNR and CDR2 is FQNEAQ (reference sequence). The ends were cut back, 4 bases at V and 0 bases at J, with 13 bases in the middle. As DNA, the CDR3 is TGTGCCAGCAGCTCGGGGGACTTGCTCTCCTACGAGCAGTACTTC. Its protein product is CASSSGDLLSYEQYF. Full variable domain (outside the CDR3, taken from reference TRBV7-9 and TRBJ2-7): DTGVSQNPRHKITKRGQNVTFRCDPISEHNRLYWYRQTLGQGPEFLTYFQNEAQLEKSRLLSDRFSAERPKGSFSTLEIQRTEQGDSAMYLCASSSGDLLSYEQYFGPGTRLTVT.

The chain uses TRBV27 and TRBJ1-6, with a possible D match to TRBD1 (6 bases). This CDR3 has 17 residues. Trimming shortened V by 4 bases and J by 0 bases, and 13 bases separated the two germline ends. Germline CDR1 reads MNHEY; CDR2 reads SMNVEV (reference sequence). CDR3 sequence reads: CASSWTAADSYNSPLHF. CDR3 sequence (DNA): TGTGCCAGCAGTTGGACAGCAGCTGACTCCTATAATTCACCCCTCCACTTT.

This clone was counted once. This rearrangement joins TRBV29-1 to TRBJ2-2, with 14 nucleotides matching TRBD2. The J segment lost 4 bases and the V segment lost 4 bases, leaving 11 bases of the junction unmatched. The germline CDR1 and CDR2 sequences are SQVTM and ANQGSEA. CDR3 length: 18 residues. This CDR3 reads CSVVLGLAGAPGTGELFF. CDR3 coding DNA: TGCAGCGTTGTGTTGGGACTAGCGGGAGCGCCGGGCACCGGGGAGCTGTTTTTT.

On this clone itself: This may stem from a read error, because a much larger clone lies one nucleotide away. The sample has other DNA sequences that encode this CDR3 too. V and J are TRBV9 and TRBJ2-1, with TRBD2 as a possible D gene (5 bases). Germline loops: CDR1 SGDLS, CDR2 YYNGEE. This CDR3 is built from 11 residues. For the CDR3, the DNA is TGTGCCAGCAGCAGAGGGAATGAGCAATTCTTC. Its protein product is CASSRGNEQFF.

This CDR3 is CASRPTGDSPLHF. CDR3 bases: TGTGCCAGCAGACCGACAGGGGATTCACCCCTCCACTTT. This sequence joins TRBV28 and TRBJ1-6, with 8 positions matching TRBD1. The V gene's germline CDR1 is MDHEN and CDR2 SYDVKM. The CDR3 spans 13 residues. The V segment lost 6 bases and the J segment 8 bases; nucleotides outside the gene matches: 3. Drawing the rest from reference TRBV28 and TRBJ1-6, the complete variable domain is DVKVTQSSRYLVKRTGEKVFLECVQDMDHENMFWYRQDPGLGLRLIYFSYDVKMKEKGDIPEGYSVSREKKERFSLILESASTNQTSMYLCASRPTGDSPLHFGNGTRLTVT.

A few counts support this clone. The rearrangement uses TRBV7-8 and TRBJ2-7; 13 bases line up with TRBD2. Germline lookup yields CDR1 SGHVS and CDR2 FQNEAQ. CDR3 length: 18 amino acids. The ends lost 0 bases at V and 2 bases at J; junction bases unmatched: 7. CDR3 DNA: TGTGCCAGCAGCTTAGCCCGGACTAGCGGGAGAATAACCTACGAGCAGTACTTC. Its translation: CASSLARTSGRITYEQYF.

The V gene is TRBV5-1, the J gene TRBJ2-5; TRBD1 agrees at 7 bases. Unmatched junction bases numbered 8, after V lost 2 bases and J lost 1 base. Germline V gives CDR1 SGHRS, CDR2 YFSETQ. The CDR3 is 16 amino acids. CDR3 residues: CASSLGPTGFQETQYF. DNA for the CDR3: TGCGCCAGCAGCTTAGGACCGACAGGGTTCCAAGAGACCCAGTACTTC.

This chain uses TRBV6-6 with TRBJ2-7; TRBD2 matches at 9 bases. V was pared by 7 bases and J by 7 bases, with 8 bases of the junction left unmatched. CDR1 and CDR2 (germline): MNHNY, SVGAGI (reference sequence). The CDR3 has 13 residues. CDR3 in amino acids: CASTSLAGSEQYF. CDR3 nucleotides: TGTGCCAGCACCTCACTAGCGGGTTCAGAGCAGTACTTC.

The J gene is TRBJ1-1, the V gene TRBV6-1; D is uncertain. The CDR3 covers 12 residues. CDR1 and CDR2 from the germline V gene are MNHNS and SASEGT. Here the CDR3 reads CAIANSNGVAFF. The CDR3 nucleotides are TGTGCTATCGCCAATTCGAACGGGGTCGCTTTCTTT.

The chain uses TRBV15 and TRBJ1-1; 11 bases agree with TRBD1. Unmatched junction bases numbered 7, after V lost 0 bases and J lost 7 bases. The CDR3 length is 16 residues. Germline loops: CDR1 LNHNV, CDR2 YYDKDF (reference sequence). The CDR3 DNA reads as TGTGCCACCAGCAGAGATAGGAGGGACAGGGGGTATGAAGCTTTCTTT. It codes for CATSRDRRDRGYEAFF.